The source of this T cell receptor (beta chain) is a study of early T cells in non-severe SARS-CoV-2 infection (dated by TCRdb to 2020 to 2022). Turning to the overall study: Bulk RNA from unsorted whole blood was used for TCR sequencing, so alpha and beta chains could not be paired.

Library preparation used 5' RACE. Sequencing relied on a NextSeq 500. In the TCR library protocol, unique molecular identifiers were attached to individual cDNA molecules to correct for PCR bias and sequencing error. Both TCR alpha and beta chains were sequenced, and tight co-correlation was observed between alpha and beta sequence abundances in each sample. The authors processed their data as follows. Decombinator V4 was used to annotate the V gene, J gene and CDR3 of the TCR sequences. Expanded TCRs were defined as changing significantly between any two time points under a Poisson model with p below 0.0001. TCR abundances were normalised to the total number of TCRs sequenced per sample and were expressed as counts per million. MAIT TCRs were defined by TRAV1-2 paired with TRAJ12, TRAJ20 or TRAJ33, and iNKT TCRs by TRAV10 paired with TRAJ18. A search of VDJdb, accessed on 1 November 2021, was run for TCRs annotated to CMV, EBV and SARS-CoV-2, with TCRs annotated for multiple antigens excluded. Using fastp trimming at Q25 and MiXCR clonotype assembly, TCRdb reanalyzed the public sequencing data and kept in-frame beta chains. Records with the same CDR3 protein are collapsed into one entry carrying the most frequent genes and DNA. TCRdb's processing, not the authors' own work, is the source of the V and J calls. Across this sample there are 55,000 to 65,000 distinct CDR3 sequences, with roughly 15% seen only once. The ten largest clones represent about 4% of the sample.

What the authors observed across the whole study: VDJdb matching was skewed toward anti-spike CD8 responses and likely underestimated virus-specific expansions by missing private and CD4 specificities.

CDR1 and CDR2, per the germline V gene, are MDHEN and SYDVKM. Counted from cysteine to phenylalanine, this CDR3 has 15 amino acids. Left in the record is the CDR3 DNA by itself, 45 bases read in frame from the first base. The V end loses 0 bases and the J end loses 0 bases, and a stretch of 7 bases separates them. Many counts were recorded for this clonotype. Its recognized antigen is unknown. Per-nucleotide qualities are absent, and no much larger clonotype sits a single base away. Set within a cohort of healthcare workers in London, UK, this nested case-control study involved weekly PCR testing of nasopharyngeal swabs along with blood sampling. Healthcare workers were recruited between 23 and 31 March 2020, during the week of the UK lockdown, and were followed weekly for up to roughly 15 weeks.

The chain links TRBV28 with TRBJ2-3, with TRBD1 perhaps the D gene, on 5 matching bases. Specimen: whole blood, collected at baseline. This receptor was taken from an adult who was a healthcare worker with PCR-confirmed SARS-CoV-2 infection or an uninfected control (not recorded which). The nucleotide sequence reads as follows: TGTGCCAGCAGTTTATGGGGGCCTAGCACAGATACGCAGTATTTT. It is translated as CASSLWGPSTDTQYF.